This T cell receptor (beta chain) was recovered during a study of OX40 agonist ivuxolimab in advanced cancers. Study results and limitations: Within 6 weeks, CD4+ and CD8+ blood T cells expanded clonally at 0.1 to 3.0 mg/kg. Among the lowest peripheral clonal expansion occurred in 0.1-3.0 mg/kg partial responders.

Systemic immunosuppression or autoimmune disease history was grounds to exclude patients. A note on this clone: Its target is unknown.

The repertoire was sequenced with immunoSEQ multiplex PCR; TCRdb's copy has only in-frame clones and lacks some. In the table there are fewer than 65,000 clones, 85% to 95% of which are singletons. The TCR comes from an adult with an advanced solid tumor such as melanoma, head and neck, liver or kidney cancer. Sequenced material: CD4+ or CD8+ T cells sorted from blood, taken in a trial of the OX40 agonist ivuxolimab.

The CDR3 nucleotides read TGTGCCAGCAGCGTAGAGGGAAGAGGCTATGGCTACACCTTC. As protein: CASSVEGRGYGYTF. The V call is TRBV9, the J call TRBJ1-2; no reliable D call. The length of the CDR3 is 14 residues. V lost 0 bases and J lost 4, with 10 bases in between. Germline V gene lookup returns CDR1 SGDLS and CDR2 YYNGEE.